This T cell receptor beta chain was profiled in a study of shared clonotypes between healthy human individuals. The germline V gene has CDR1 LNHNV and CDR2 YYDKDF (reference sequence). Trimming removed 0 bases at V and 7 bases at J, with 6 bases between. The CDR3 is 12 amino acids. The DNA input per sorted-subset replicate PCR was 200 ng, corresponding to around 28,000 T cell genomes. Some clones are missing from TCRdb's copy, which holds only in-frame ones; the method was immunoSEQ multiplex PCR. The sample consists of about 2.3 million clones, roughly 90% of them appearing once. This sequence was found in a young man in good health. Some clones in this sample may be carry-over from other donors' samples. The sequenced material came from naive CD4+ T cells from PBMCs. Subset denoted: CD45RA+ positively selected. The chain uses TRBV15 and TRBJ1-2; D possibly corresponds to TRBD1 (5 bases). CDR3 DNA sequence: TGTGCCACCAGCAGAGACAGGGTTGGCTACACCTTC. This codes for CATSRDRVGYTF.